A single sample gave rise to the 9 T cell receptor beta chains below, sequenced in a study of HIV-infected patients and healthy controls. No cell fractionation was done, so the repertoire covers all unsorted peripheral blood T cells. About 540 ng RNA was reverse transcribed with alpha and beta constant-region primers. Using multiplexing indices, alpha and beta chain libraries were generated apart by chain-specific third strand synthesis. TCRdb itself ran the 5' RACE reads through MiXCR, one entry per CDR3 protein. Here the sample spans about 24,000 distinct CDR3 sequences, about 8.5% being singletons. Sample: blood. The receptors shown here come from an adult in good health.

This clonotype was picked up many times. The chain links TRBV10-3 to TRBJ1-2, with no clear D. The V gene lost 6 bases and the J gene lost 6 bases, with 14 bases spanning the gap. Germline assignment: CDR1 ENHRY and CDR2 SYGVKD. The CDR3 consists of 13 residues. The CDR3 coding sequence is TGTGCCATCAGCCCCGAGAGGGATAATGGCTACACCTTC. Protein: CAISPERDNGYTF.

This clonotype was seen ten or more times. This chain joins TRBV12-3 or TRBV12-4 and TRBJ2-3, with TRBD1 matching 9 bases. This CDR3 has 15 residues. Trimming cost V 3 bases and J 6 bases; bases outside gene matches: 7. In nucleotides, the CDR3 is TGTGCCAGCAGTTTCCGGGGACAGGGTAGCGATACGCAGTATTTT. This codes for CASSFRGQGSDTQYF.

Ten or more counts support this clonotype. This CDR3 is CASSLSSGKGTDTQYF. The CDR3 nucleotides read TGCGCCAGCAGCCTATCGAGCGGGAAAGGCACAGATACGCAGTATTTT. This rearrangement joins TRBV4-1 to TRBJ2-3, with TRBD2 matching over 7 bases. Germline assignment: CDR1 MGHRA and CDR2 YSYEKL. The CDR3 spans 16 residues. V lost 4 bases to trimming and J lost 1 base; unmatched junction nucleotides: 8.

This clonotype was recorded at least ten times. V is TRBV6-1 and J is TRBJ2-7; 7 nucleotides match TRBD2. The V and J ends lost 6 bases and 0 bases, in that order; junction bases with no gene match: 8. The CDR3 runs 15 residues. Germline V lookup: CDR1 MNHNS, CDR2 SASEGT. For the CDR3, the DNA is TGTGCCAGCAGCCATACGCGGGGGAGCTCCTACGAGCAGTACTTC. This gives the protein CASSHTRGSSYEQYF.

This clonotype is classed as medium-sized. V is TRBV9 and J is TRBJ2-2; possibly TRBD1 for D (6 bases). Between the trimmed V and J ends, which lost 7 bases and 4 bases, there was a span of 20 bases. The V gene's germline CDR1 is SGDLS and CDR2 YYNGEE. CDR3 length: 16 residues. CDR3 coding DNA: TGTGCCAGCGACCGCCCCGGGACACCCTTCACCGGGGAGCTGTTTTTT. The encoded protein is CASDRPGTPFTGELFF.

This clonotype was counted ten times or more. The rearrangement joins TRBV3-1 to TRBJ1-2; 11 nucleotides align to TRBD1. Germline lookup yields CDR1 LGHDT and CDR2 YNNKEL (reference sequence). V was pared by 1 base and J by 7 bases, with 5 bases of the junction left unmatched. CDR3 size: 15 residues. CDR3 protein: CASSQAFGQGAGYTF. The CDR3 nucleotides read TGTGCCAGCAGCCAAGCCTTCGGACAGGGGGCTGGCTACACCTTC. The full variable domain, rest sourced from reference TRBV3-1 and TRBJ1-2, is DTAVSQTPKYLVTQMGNDKSIKCEQNLGHDTMYWYKQDSKKFLKIMFSYNNKELIINETVPNRFSPKSPDKAHLNLHINSLELGDSAVYFCASSQAFGQGAGYTFGSGTRLTVV.

Only a few counts were recorded for this clonotype. This chain joins TRBV13 and TRBJ2-7; D tentatively reads TRBD1 or TRBD2 (6 bases each). There are 13 residues in the CDR3. Germline V CDR1 and CDR2: PRHDT, FYEKMQ (reference sequence). V was clipped by 8 bases and J by 2 bases, with 13 bases between them. The CDR3 region has the DNA TGTGCCAGCGGGGGGCAGGGGCCCTACGAGCAGTACTTC. This gives the protein CASGGQGPYEQYF.

This clonotype was counted at least ten times. The chain carries TRBV11-1 and TRBJ2-2, with D unresolved. The V gene lost 1 base and the J gene lost 4 bases, with 10 bases spanning the gap. The germline CDR1 and CDR2 sequences are SGHAT and FQDESV (reference sequence). The CDR3 loop spans 15 amino acids. CDR3 loop: CASSLGSSVTGELFF. Written as DNA, the CDR3 is TGTGCCAGCAGCTTAGGATCGTCAGTCACCGGGGAGCTGTTTTTT.

The V call is TRBV14, the J call TRBJ1-4; D might be TRBD1 (5 bases). V dropped 0 bases and J dropped 7 bases, with 12 bases sitting between them. Germline loops: CDR1 SGHDN, CDR2 FVKESK. The CDR3 contains 15 residues. CDR3 amino acids: CASSQEQGPGEKLFF. DNA for the CDR3: TGTGCCAGCAGCCAAGAGCAGGGTCCGGGTGAAAAACTGTTTTTT.